The 17 T cell receptor beta chains below were found in one sample sequenced in a study of T cell responses to AZD1222 COVID-19 vaccine. Profiled with immunoSEQ multiplex PCR; TCRdb holds only in-frame clones, not every one. This table has about 88,000 clones, roughly 91% appearing once. The sample here was peripheral blood, taken 28 days after the second AZD1222 dose. These receptor sequences come from an adult who received the AZD1222 COVID-19 vaccine.

This clone appeared once. The V call is TRBV4-1, the J call TRBJ2-1; D may be TRBD2 (6 bases). In germline, CDR1 is MGHRA, CDR2 YSYEKL. Trimming took off 1 base at V and 2 bases at J, with 12 bases between the two ends. The CDR3 runs 16 residues. This CDR3 is CASSQVGRGTYNEQFF. CDR3 nucleotide sequence: TGCGCCAGCAGCCAAGTGGGGCGGGGAACCTACAATGAGCAGTTCTTC.

The rearrangement links TRBV2 to TRBJ1-4; no clear D. Germline V gene data show CDR1 as SNHLY and CDR2 as FYNNEI. This CDR3 has 12 amino acids. V was trimmed by 7 bases and J by 8 bases, leaving 11 bases between them. The chain's CDR3 is CASMQVGEKLFF. The CDR3 coding sequence is TGTGCCAGCATGCAGGTTGGGGAAAAACTGTTTTTT. The full variable domain, in which reference TRBV2 and TRBJ1-4 provide the parts outside the CDR3, is EPEVTQTPSHQVTQMGQEVILRCVPISNHLYFYWYRQILGQKVEFLVSFYNNEISEKSEIFDDQFSVERPDGSNFTLKIRSTKLEDSAMYFCASMQVGEKLFFGSGTQLSVL.

The V gene is TRBV11-1, the J gene TRBJ2-2; 8 bases line up with TRBD1. The V gene end was trimmed by 0 bases and the J gene end by 5 bases; junction bases not matched to a gene: 8. There are 17 residues in the CDR3. The germline V gene has CDR1 SGHAT and CDR2 FQDESV (reference sequence). CDR3 DNA: TGTGCCAGCAGCTTAGCAGAGACAGGGGTTCAGACCGGGGAGCTGTTTTTT. Translated: CASSLAETGVQTGELFF.

The rearrangement joins TRBV18 to TRBJ2-1, with TRBD1 matching over 9 bases. The CDR3 loop spans 17 amino acids. Unmatched junction bases numbered 5, after V lost 0 bases and J lost 2 bases. CDR1 KGHSH and CDR2 LQKENI come from the germline V gene. CDR3 in DNA: TGTGCCAGCTCACCACCGACGGGACAGGGTACCTACAATGAGCAGTTCTTC. It yields the protein CASSPPTGQGTYNEQFF.

The genes are TRBV4-1 and TRBJ2-7, with TRBD1 identical over 7 bases. With 1 base clipped from V and 0 bases from J, the junction kept 3 bases outside the gene matches. Germline CDR1 and CDR2: MGHRA and YSYEKL. CDR3 length: 15 amino acids. The CDR3 region has the DNA TGCGCCAGCAGCCAAGTGAGGACAGGCTCCTACGAGCAGTACTTC. Its protein is CASSQVRTGSYEQYF.

In its sample, this clone was seen once. The chain joins TRBV7-9 to TRBJ2-3; 8 bases fit TRBD2. The CDR3 runs to 16 residues. CDR1 and CDR2 from the germline V gene are SEHNR and FQNEAQ (reference sequence). V was pared by 5 bases and J by 2 bases, with 9 bases of the junction left unmatched. The CDR3 sequence is CASSLGLAGNTDTQYF. The CDR3 DNA follows: TGTGCCAGCAGCCTTGGCTTAGCGGGGAACACAGATACGCAGTATTTT.

This chain connects TRBV19 to TRBJ1-5; no clear D gene. The ends were cut back, 5 bases at V and 0 bases at J, with 8 bases in the middle. CDR1 and CDR2 (germline): LNHDA, SQIVND (reference sequence). The CDR3 covers 14 residues. CDR3 bases: TGTGCCAGTAGTCTCGGCCTTAGCAATCAGCCCCAGCATTTT. Translating it yields CASSLGLSNQPQHF.

The V gene is TRBV29-1, the J gene TRBJ1-3; 7 bases are a match to TRBD1. The germline V gene has CDR1 SQVTM and CDR2 ANQGSEA. V trimming: 4 bases; J trimming: 2 bases; junction bases outside the gene matches: 5. The CDR3 runs to 14 residues. The CDR3 DNA reads as TGCAGCGTTGCCCATACAGGGGCTGGAAACACCATATATTTT. It is translated as CSVAHTGAGNTIYF.

This clone was detected once. The V gene is TRBV18, the J gene TRBJ1-4, with D unclear. In germline, CDR1 is KGHSH, CDR2 LQKENI. The CDR3 is 16 residues long. The V and J ends lost 2 bases and 0 bases respectively, with 10 bases between them. CDR3 coding DNA: TGTGCCAGCTCACCAGGAAAGAGTGCAACTAATGAAAAACTGTTTTTT. This sequence encodes CASSPGKSATNEKLFF.

The chain combines TRBV19 with TRBJ2-2, with 16 bases fitting TRBD2. V gave up 7 bases and J gave up 2 bases; unmatched junction bases: 7. The CDR3 totals 18 residues. Germline-derived CDR1 and CDR2 are LNHDA and SQIVND (reference sequence). CDR3 sequence reads: CASTLGLAGGKNTGELFF. The CDR3 DNA is TGTGCCAGTACCCTGGGACTAGCGGGGGGGAAAAACACCGGGGAGCTGTTTTTT.

The chain recombines TRBV30 with TRBJ1-1; 7 nucleotides agree with TRBD1. V shed 6 bases and J 0 bases; nucleotides not matched to a gene: 7. This CDR3 contains 14 residues. Germline CDR1 reads GTSNPN; CDR2 reads SVGIG (reference sequence). CDR3 sequence reads: CACPAGQMNTEAFF. The CDR3 bases are TGTGCCTGTCCGGCGGGACAGATGAACACTGAAGCTTTCTTT.

This clone was counted only a few times. The chain carries TRBV19 and TRBJ1-2; TRBD1 matches at 9 bases. V lost 10 bases and J lost 0; bases outside the gene matches: 9. Looked up from germline, CDR1 is LNHDA and CDR2 is SQIVND (reference sequence). The CDR3 has 15 amino acids. This chain's CDR3 is CATTGQGTTNYGYTF. CDR3 nucleotide sequence: TGTGCCACCACGGGACAGGGAACGACTAACTATGGCTACACCTTC.

The chain has TRBV18 and TRBJ1-5; TRBD1 matches at 8 bases. This CDR3 has 15 residues. Losses at the gene ends were 3 bases for V and 7 bases for J; bases not matched to a gene: 8. Germline V gene sequence: CDR1 KGHSH, CDR2 LQKENI. Here the CDR3 reads CASSPQRQGIQPQHF. In DNA form, the CDR3 reads TGTGCCAGCTCACCTCAACGACAGGGGATACAGCCCCAGCATTTT.

This chain joins TRBV10-2 and TRBJ1-1; 9 bases map to TRBD1. There are 14 residues in the CDR3. The germline V gene has CDR1 WSHSY and CDR2 SAAADI. V gave up 6 bases and J gave up 6 bases; unmatched junction bases: 8. CDR3 bases: TGCGCCAGCAGGGGACAGGGACCCATCTCTGAAGCTTTCTTT. Translation: CASRGQGPISEAFF.

This chain connects TRBV5-1 to TRBJ2-1, with 8 bases fitting TRBD2. There are 15 residues in the CDR3. J lost 5 bases, V lost 4 bases, and 8 bases had no gene match. Germline CDR1 reads SGHRS; CDR2 reads YFSETQ. CDR3 coding DNA: TGCGCCAGCAGCGGCCGACTAGCGATGAACAATGAGCAGTTCTTC. Encoded protein: CASSGRLAMNNEQFF.

The gene calls are TRBV5-1 and TRBJ1-4, with D possibly matching TRBD1 (5 bases). Trimming shortened V by 0 bases and J by 0 bases, and 15 bases separated the two germline ends. Germline CDR1 is SGHRS and CDR2 is YFSETQ. There are 18 residues in the CDR3. CDR3 region: CASSLGQGVGATNEKLFF. Written as DNA, the CDR3 is TGCGCCAGCAGCTTGGGGCAGGGCGTCGGCGCAACTAATGAAAAACTGTTTTTT.

The J gene is TRBJ2-1, the V gene TRBV5-1; 8 bases map to TRBD2. The CDR3 is made up of 16 amino acids. Germline-derived CDR1 and CDR2 are SGHRS and YFSETQ. Trimming removed 0 bases from V and 4 bases from J; junction bases left unmatched: 6. The CDR3 sequence: CASSLVAGGLYNEQFF. CDR3 DNA: TGCGCCAGCAGCTTGGTGGCGGGGGGACTTTACAATGAGCAGTTCTTC.